A selection of T cell receptor beta chains follows, all from one sample in a study of T cell responses to AZD1222 COVID-19 vaccine. Assay: immunoSEQ multiplex PCR; the TCRdb copy retains only in-frame clones and omits some. Here the sample spans about 120,000 clones, roughly nine tenths being singletons. The specimen was peripheral blood, collected on day 0 of AZD1222 vaccination. These receptors came from an adult in good health. CDR3s include the opening cysteine and the closing phenylalanine or tryptophan. Fields, in order: clone size, J gene, CDR3 length, D gene, V gene, CDR3 protein, CDR3 DNA. A D gene is named only where the DNA matches it firmly. The size field is filled for only some rows; it gives once, few, many or a size class.

clone_size: once; j_call: TRBJ1-5; cdr3_length: 14; d_call: .; v_call: TRBV27; cdr3_aa: CASTRDPRNQPQHF; cdr3_nt: TGTGCCAGCACCAGGGACCCAAGGAATCAGCCCCAGCATTTT
clone_size: .; j_call: TRBJ2-5; cdr3_length: 13; d_call: .; v_call: TRBV9; cdr3_aa: CASSTRGEETQYF; cdr3_nt: TGTGCCAGCAGCACAAGGGGGGAAGAGACCCAGTACTTC
clone_size: few; j_call: TRBJ1-5; cdr3_length: 10; d_call: .; v_call: TRBV20-1; cdr3_aa: CSVDSQPQHF; cdr3_nt: TGCAGTGTGGACAGTCAGCCCCAGCATTTT
clone_size: .; j_call: TRBJ2-1; cdr3_length: 15; d_call: .; v_call: TRBV14; cdr3_aa: CASSQMNPPYNEQFF; cdr3_nt: TGTGCCAGCAGCCAAATGAATCCTCCCTACAATGAGCAGTTCTTC
clone_size: .; j_call: TRBJ1-2; cdr3_length: 11; d_call: .; v_call: TRBV30; cdr3_aa: CASNREHGYTF; cdr3_nt: TGTGCCTCCAACAGGGAGCATGGCTACACCTTC
clone_size: .; j_call: TRBJ2-7; cdr3_length: 13; d_call: .; v_call: TRBV7-3; cdr3_aa: CASSSPREDEQYF; cdr3_nt: TGTGCCAGCAGCTCCCCCCGTGAGGACGAGCAGTACTTC
clone_size: .; j_call: TRBJ1-5; cdr3_length: 14; d_call: .; v_call: TRBV2; cdr3_aa: CASSEGRGNQPQHF; cdr3_nt: TGTGCCAGCAGTGAAGGCAGGGGAAATCAGCCCCAGCATTTT
clone_size: .; j_call: TRBJ2-3; cdr3_length: 13; d_call: .; v_call: TRBV7-7; cdr3_aa: CASSLAEADTQYF; cdr3_nt: TGTGCTAGCAGCTTGGCGGAGGCAGATACGCAGTATTTT
clone_size: .; j_call: TRBJ1-4; cdr3_length: 14; d_call: .; v_call: TRBV5-6; cdr3_aa: CASSLGRHDEKLFF; cdr3_nt: TGTGCCAGCAGCTTGGGCAGGCATGATGAAAAACTGTTTTTT
clone_size: .; j_call: TRBJ2-5; cdr3_length: 14; d_call: .; v_call: TRBV5-4; cdr3_aa: CASRGMQGQETQYF; cdr3_nt: TGTGCCAGCAGGGGTATGCAGGGGCAAGAGACCCAGTACTTC
clone_size: .; j_call: TRBJ1-2; cdr3_length: 14; d_call: TRBD1; v_call: TRBV6-6; cdr3_aa: CASSLHGQVYGYTF; cdr3_nt: TGTGCCAGCAGTCTCCACGGACAGGTCTATGGCTACACCTTC
clone_size: .; j_call: TRBJ1-1; cdr3_length: 11; d_call: .; v_call: TRBV24-1; cdr3_aa: CATSSNYEAFF; cdr3_nt: TGTGCCACCAGTAGTAATTATGAAGCTTTCTTT
clone_size: .; j_call: TRBJ1-5; cdr3_length: 14; d_call: .; v_call: TRBV20-1; cdr3_aa: CSASVAGFRQPQHF; cdr3_nt: TGCAGTGCTAGTGTGGCAGGGTTTCGACAGCCCCAGCATTTT